This record covers a single T cell receptor (beta chain). Its antigen remains unidentified. Per-base quality was not reported, and no clone a single base away is much larger than it. As encoded in the germline V gene, CDR1 is SNHLY while CDR2 is FYNNEI. Including the terminal cysteine and phenylalanine, the CDR3 comprises 12 residues. Only the CDR3 DNA is retained, 36 bases long and in frame from the first base. V loses 10 bases of germline sequence and J loses 8 bases, and the interval between the two ends is 17 bases. The source of the sample is a study of cytomegalovirus exposure and HLA in healthy donors (dated by TCRdb to between 2016 and 2019). For context, the study as a whole: A later analysis indicated that the 95 to 150 validation repertoires were generated on the platform also employed for the roughly 730 repertoires of the first cohort. The study was designed to test whether signatures of past pathogen exposure could be identified by cataloging public T cell receptors. Besides the first cohort of under 700 subjects, a separate validation cohort made up of roughly 120 different subjects was used. To predict cytomegalovirus infection status, the study combined high-throughput TCR immunosequencing, statistical association of individual TCRs with disease status, and machine learning. General study outcomes and caveats: Most TCR sequences were seen in very few donors, while some public TCRs were found in many individuals. The classifier was reported to diagnose cytomegalovirus status with high specificity and sensitivity in both the original and validation cohorts. In the study, 150 to 200 TCR beta chains were listed as associated with cytomegalovirus. A later analysis found that TCRs clustered in the first cohort also tended to co-occur in the 120 validation repertoires, with 90% to 95% of cluster scores above 0. The authors suggested that the approach could potentially be extended to other disease states and immunological phenotypes. A few of the identified cytomegalovirus-associated TCR beta chains were confirmed in vitro to be specific for cytomegalovirus antigens. A later analysis lacked HLA typing for the validation cohort, so it scored co-occurrence in that cohort across all 110 or so repertoires.

Donors formed part of the validation cohort, which comprised some 120 subjects and was distinct from the first cohort of several hundred subjects. Receptor amplification or capture employed the immunoSEQ multiplex PCR assay. Concerning the study's data processing: A statistical classification framework was built for diagnosing cytomegalovirus status from the catalog of TCR beta chain sequences. The source is immuneACCESS, and TCRdb retained only in-frame sequences with V and J called. Part of the clones is not carried over; for the studies checked, unresolved V genes explain less than half of this, and the remainder is unexplained. The V and J calls and clone size were taken over from that table, and D and trimming were inferred from the DNA. The sample includes 170,000 or so clones, with 85% observed a single time. Of the sample, around a sixth is held by the ten largest clones.

The receptor comes from a man between 18 and 35 years old in good health and CMV-seropositive. The chain uses TRBV2 and TRBJ1-2; the D gene is perhaps TRBD1, on 5 matching bases. The source material was PBMCs. The CDR3 region reads CANNRGVGGYTF. Read as DNA, the sequence is TGTGCCAACAATCGGGGGGTGGGGGGCTACACCTTC.